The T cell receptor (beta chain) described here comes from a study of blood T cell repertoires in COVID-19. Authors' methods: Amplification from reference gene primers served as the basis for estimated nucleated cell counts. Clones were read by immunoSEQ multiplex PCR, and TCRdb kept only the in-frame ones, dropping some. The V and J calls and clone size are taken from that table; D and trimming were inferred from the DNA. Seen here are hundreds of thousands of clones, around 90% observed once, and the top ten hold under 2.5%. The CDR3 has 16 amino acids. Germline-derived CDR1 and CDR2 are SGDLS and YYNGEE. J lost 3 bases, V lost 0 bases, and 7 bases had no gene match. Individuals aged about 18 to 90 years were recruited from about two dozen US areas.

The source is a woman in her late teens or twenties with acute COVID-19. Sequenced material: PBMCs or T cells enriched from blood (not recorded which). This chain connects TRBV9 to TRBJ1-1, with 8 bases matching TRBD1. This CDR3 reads CASSVGVQGEDTEAFF. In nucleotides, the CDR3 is TGTGCCAGCAGCGTAGGGGTACAGGGGGAGGACACTGAAGCTTTCTTT.